The T cell receptor beta chain under discussion was sequenced for a study of T cell changes during pregnancy in multiple sclerosis. This clone was observed a single time. TCRdb's copy holds only in-frame clones and misses some; the assay was immunoSEQ multiplex PCR. This sample carries 8,600 or so clones, about 85% of them seen once, and the ten largest clones take roughly a tenth. This CDR3 comprises 17 residues. V dropped 3 bases and J dropped 0; count of bases not matched to a gene: 9. From germline, CDR1 is MDHEN and CDR2 SYDVKM. The receptor was derived from a female donor in good health, enrolled as a control in a pregnancy study. Material: CD8+ T cells from peripheral blood mononuclear cells, obtained in the first trimester of pregnancy. V usage is TRBV28 and J usage is TRBJ1-1; 8 bases align to TRBD1. CDR3 sequence: CASSLIPDRVMNTEAFF. The CDR3 coding sequence is TGTGCCAGCAGTTTGATACCGGACAGGGTGATGAACACTGAAGCTTTCTTT.